The clone carrying this TCR beta chain was observed a few times. Its antigen remains unknown. Other DNA sequences in this specimen translate into the identical CDR3. This sample stems from a study of memory B cells and T cells in multiple sclerosis. Stimulus-free culture yielded autoproliferating CFSE-dim and non-proliferating CFSE-high T cells, each sequenced separately. Cultures began with about 45 million CFSE-labeled PBMCs, unstimulated for around 7 days, with replicate wells pooled. The PBMCs received about 0.51 uM CFSE and serum-free culture with no added stimuli. Broader study findings: Clone-set sizes differed between compartments, so shared clonotype counts needed normalization.

Germline assignment: CDR1 LNHDA and CDR2 SQIVND (reference sequence). The V end was cut by 3 bases, the J end by 9 bases, with 8 bases between. The CDR3 consists of 11 residues. Repertoires were generated with immunoSEQ multiplex PCR, while TCRdb's copy carries only in-frame clones and drops some. The sample holds roughly 45,000 clones, roughly 80% seen once. The receptor's source is a human donor with multiple sclerosis. The sequencing input was PBMCs from blood kept in culture. The V and J genes are TRBV19 and TRBJ1-2; unclear D gene. For the CDR3, the DNA is TGTGCCAGTAGTATCGGTGGGCGCTACACCTTC. It codes for CASSIGGRYTF.